The sequence of this T cell receptor beta chain was determined in a study of breast tumors, draining lymph nodes, adjacent tissues. Via MiXCR, TCRdb re-called the multiplex PCR reads, giving one row per CDR3 protein. The sample contains fewer than 150,000 distinct CDR3 sequences, 20% to 25% of which appear only once. In its sample, this clonotype was seen many times. Axillary draining lymph nodes of breast cancer patients supplied the node samples. The CDR3 covers 13 residues. V lost 10 bases to trimming and J lost 0 bases, with 13 bases between them. Looked up from germline, CDR1 is SEHNR and CDR2 is FQNEAQ (reference sequence).

What was sequenced was axillary lymph node tissue. The origin of this receptor is a female donor with breast cancer. Some clones in this sample may be carry-over from other donors' samples. This chain links TRBV7-9 with TRBJ2-7; D could derive from TRBD1 or TRBD2 (5 bases each). CDR3 sequence reads: CAIRGVSSYEQYF. The CDR3 coding sequence is TGTGCCATTAGAGGGGTCAGCTCCTACGAGCAGTACTTC.